This section outlines one TCR beta chain sequence together with its context. Looked up from germline, CDR1 is SNHLY and CDR2 is FYNNEI. CDR3 length: 15 amino acids. The V and J ends lost 5 bases and 7 bases, in that order; junction bases with no gene match: 10. This specimen belongs to a study of blood T cells in healthy people across ages. For the second PCR, which ran for roughly 6 to 12 cycles, a sample-barcoded 5' primer and a J-beta primer mix were used. Via MiXCR, TCRdb re-called the 5' RACE reads, giving one row per CDR3 protein. Among over 1,500,000 distinct CDR3 sequences listed, less than 50% were seen once.

The sequence derives from a middle-aged woman in good health. The chain couples TRBV2 to TRBJ2-1; 8 bases agree with TRBD1. Material: blood. The CDR3 DNA is TGTGCCAGCAGTACGGACAGGGTGGTTGGGAATGAGCAGTTCTTC. Translation gives CASSTDRVVGNEQFF.